This T cell receptor beta chain was documented in a study of shared clonotypes between healthy human individuals. General observations from the study: Among donors, clonotype sharing was expected to be affected by sequencing depth.

Libraries were prepared by immunoSEQ multiplex PCR; TCRdb keeps only in-frame clonotypes and omits some of them. The table includes just over 2,000,000 clones, approximately 94% detected once. About this clone itself: Its antigen remains unknown.

Positive CCR7 selection of CD45RO-negative cells yielded the naive CD8 cells, and terminally differentiated effector memory CD45RA+ cells were excluded. The CDR3 is 14 amino acids. Trimming shortened V by 2 bases and J by 7 bases, and 15 bases separated the two germline ends. The germline V gene has CDR1 SGDLS and CDR2 YYNGEE. This clonotype originated in a man in his late teens or twenties in good health. The gene calls are TRBV9 and TRBJ1-1; D is unclear. The sample comprised naive CD8+ T cells sorted from blood. In DNA, the CDR3 is TGTGCCAGCAGCGTGGTGGGCCTACAAGGTGAAGCTTTCTTT. Translating gives CASSVVGLQGEAFF.